This T cell receptor beta chain was identified during a study of blood T cell repertoires in COVID-19. Study overall: Samples came from the United States, Italy and Spain, spanning acute and convalescent COVID-19. The cDNA or gDNA used as material had been derived from T cells, B-cell-depleted T cells, or PBMCs.

In the original analysis: Counts of nucleated cells, estimated from reference gene primer amplification, were obtained. Sequencing was performed with immunoSEQ multiplex PCR; in TCRdb, only in-frame clones are kept and a portion is missing. Clonal size and the V and J genes are those of that table, whereas D and trimming came from the DNA. The table records some 45,000 clones, over 70% of them present only once. Germline-derived CDR1 and CDR2 are SGHVS and FQNEAQ. The CDR3 spans 15 residues. The ends lost 5 bases at V and 0 bases at J; junction bases unmatched: 5. This chain links TRBV7-8 with TRBJ1-1; TRBD1 matches 8 bases. The receptor was derived from a man aged 70 or older with acute or convalescent COVID-19. Sequenced material: peripheral blood. The CDR3 nucleotides are TGTGCCAGCAGCGTCCCGGGACAGGTGAACACTGAAGCTTTCTTT. It encodes CASSVPGQVNTEAFF.